This TCR beta chain was captured by sequencing in a study of blood T cells in healthy people across ages. This clonotype was seen a handful of times. Its specificity is unknown. The junction and the germline gene differ at one end; a read error may be behind it. The CDR3 length is 12 residues. The germline V gene encodes CDR1 MNHEY and CDR2 SVGEGT. A second PCR of 7 to 11 cycles used a sample-barcoded 5' primer and a J-beta primer mix. TCRdb fed the 5' RACE reads into MiXCR, producing one record per CDR3 protein. The table lists more than 450,000 distinct CDR3 sequences, over 25% of them singletons. Whole-study results and caveats: A strong correlation was seen between TCR beta diversity and naive T cell percentage.

These sequences were also reported in another study, on T cells of mothers and their children. In that study: A few mothers and their six children, all healthy Caucasians, donated.

Sample: blood. The chain couples TRBV6-2 or TRBV6-3 to TRBJ2-5; D not resolved. The DNA end lines up better with TRBJ2-1; the J call may be wrong. This TCR came from a boy aged 2-15 years in good health. CDR3 nucleotides: TGTGCCAGCGGTTACCCGGAGCACGAGCAGTTCTTC. Residues: CASGYPEHEQFF.